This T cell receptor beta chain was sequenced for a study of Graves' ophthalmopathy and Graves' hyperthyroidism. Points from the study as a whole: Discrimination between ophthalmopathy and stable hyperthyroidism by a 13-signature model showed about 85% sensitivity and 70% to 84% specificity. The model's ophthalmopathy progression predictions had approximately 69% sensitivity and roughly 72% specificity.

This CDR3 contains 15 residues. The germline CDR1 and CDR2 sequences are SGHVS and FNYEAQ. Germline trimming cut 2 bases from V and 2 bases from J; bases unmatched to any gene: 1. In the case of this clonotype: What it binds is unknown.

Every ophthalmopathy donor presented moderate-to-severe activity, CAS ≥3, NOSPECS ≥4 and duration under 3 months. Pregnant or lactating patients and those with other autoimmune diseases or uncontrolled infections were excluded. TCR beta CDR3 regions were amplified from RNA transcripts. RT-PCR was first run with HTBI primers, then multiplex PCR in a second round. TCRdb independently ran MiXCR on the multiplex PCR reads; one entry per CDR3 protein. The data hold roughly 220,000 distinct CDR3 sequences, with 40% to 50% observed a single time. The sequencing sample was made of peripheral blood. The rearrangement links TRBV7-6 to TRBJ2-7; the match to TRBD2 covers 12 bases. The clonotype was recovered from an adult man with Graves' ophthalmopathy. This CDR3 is CASSLLAGGAYEQYF. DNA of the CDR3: TGTGCCAGCAGCTTACTAGCGGGAGGGGCCTACGAGCAGTACTTC.